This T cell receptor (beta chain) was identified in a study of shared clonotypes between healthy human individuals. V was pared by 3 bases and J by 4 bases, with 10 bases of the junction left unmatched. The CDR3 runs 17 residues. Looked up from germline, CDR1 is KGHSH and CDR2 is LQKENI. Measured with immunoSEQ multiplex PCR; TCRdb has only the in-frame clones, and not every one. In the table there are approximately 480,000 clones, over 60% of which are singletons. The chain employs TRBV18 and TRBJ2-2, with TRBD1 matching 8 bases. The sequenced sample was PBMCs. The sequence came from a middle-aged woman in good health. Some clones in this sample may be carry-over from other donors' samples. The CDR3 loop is CASSPIPGQAGTGELFF. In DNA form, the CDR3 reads TGTGCCAGCTCACCGATTCCGGGACAGGCGGGCACCGGGGAGCTGTTTTTT.